The 26 T cell receptor beta chains presented below share a single source sample, sequenced in a study of shared T cell receptors in the human thymus. Some clones are missing from TCRdb's copy, which holds only in-frame ones; the method was immunoSEQ multiplex PCR. The sample holds hundreds of thousands of clones, approximately 88% seen once. These same data were also listed under a study on human thymus T cells.

The sample consisted of thymocytes. Every receptor here comes from a boy in the first two years of life with a congenital heart defect.

With respect to this clone: Here the CDR3 omits its conserved ending phenylalanine or tryptophan, so a read error is the likely source. No DNA is shown, since the ends of the CDR3 on it are uncertain; the CDR3 is the one TCRdb lists. The rearrangement links TRBV23-1 to TRBJ2-7; whether TRBD2, the table's D call, matches the DNA was not checked. TRBV23-1 counts as an open reading frame of uncertain function. Including both end residues, the CDR3 is 13 amino acids long. The CDR3 is CASSLLGSSGRTC.

The rearrangement uses TRBV15 and TRBJ1-1, with D unresolved. The CDR3 totals 15 residues. Trimming cost V 3 bases and J 6 bases, with 17 bases left between them. CDR1 is LNHNV, CDR2 YYDKDF, per germline (reference sequence). For the CDR3, the DNA is TGTGCCACCAGCAGGTGGGGAGGCAGCTACTCTGAAGCTTTCTTT. The encoded protein is CATSRWGGSYSEAFF.

The chain employs TRBV18 and TRBJ2-7; D might be TRBD1 (6 bases). CDR1 and CDR2 from the germline V gene are KGHSH and LQKENI. Trimming pared 6 bases from V and 3 bases from J, leaving 21 bases between. This CDR3 has 16 amino acids. The CDR3 DNA reads TGTGCCAGCTCGGATCTGCCCCGGGACATACTCTACGAGCAGTACTTC. Encoded protein: CASSDLPRDILYEQYF.

The chain employs TRBV5-5 and TRBJ1-5; D is undetermined. The CDR3 has 15 amino acids. Trimming stripped 3 bases from V and 4 bases from J, with 14 bases between. Germline CDR1 SGHKS, CDR2 YYEKEE (reference sequence). CDR3 amino acids: CASSSSGEANQPQHF. Written as DNA, the CDR3 is TGTGCCAGCAGCTCGAGCGGAGAAGCAAATCAGCCCCAGCATTTT.

The J gene is TRBJ1-1, the V gene TRBV6-5, with 9 bases lining up with TRBD1. V lost 6 bases to trimming and J lost 2 bases; unmatched junction nucleotides: 4. There are 14 residues in the CDR3. The germline V gene has CDR1 MNHEY and CDR2 SVGAGI. CDR3 sequence (DNA): TGTGCCAGCAGCCGACAGGGGGGAAACACTGAAGCTTTCTTT. It encodes CASSRQGGNTEAFF.

This chain connects TRBV7-8 to TRBJ2-2, with TRBD2 matching 9 bases. This CDR3 is built from 20 residues. V was pared by 3 bases and J by 5 bases, with 19 bases of the junction left unmatched. The V gene's germline CDR1 is SGHVS and CDR2 FQNEAQ. The CDR3: CASSLEGGRAVRDDTGELFF. CDR3 sequence (DNA): TGTGCCAGCAGCTTGGAGGGCGGGAGGGCGGTAAGAGACGATACCGGGGAGCTGTTTTTT.

The chain uses TRBV6-1 and TRBJ2-3; D is unresolved. The CDR3 is made up of 16 amino acids. V dropped 3 bases and J dropped 0 bases, with 13 bases sitting between them. Germline CDR1 reads MNHNS; CDR2 reads SASEGT. Here the CDR3 reads CASSDIGQVSTDTQYF. CDR3 sequence (DNA): TGTGCCAGCAGTGATATTGGGCAGGTCAGCACAGATACGCAGTATTTT.

J is TRBJ2-5 and V is TRBV29-1; TRBD1 agrees at 8 bases. The CDR3 is 14 residues long. V gave up 7 bases and J gave up 5 bases; unmatched junction bases: 12. Germline CDR1 reads SQVTM; CDR2 reads ANQGSEA. CDR3 in DNA: TGCAGCGCCCCACCGGGCCAGGGGGCCGAGACCCAGTACTTC. It yields the protein CSAPPGQGAETQYF.

V gene TRBV4-3 combines with J gene TRBJ1-4; D not resolved. V was clipped by 0 bases and J by 6 bases, with 26 bases between them. The CDR3 loop spans 20 amino acids. Germline V gene data show CDR1 as LGHNA and CDR2 as YSLEER. The DNA for the CDR3 is TGCGCCAGCAGCCAAGATTGTGGAACCTCTTATCGGGTAAAACATGAAAAACTGTTTTTT. Translation gives CASSQDCGTSYRVKHEKLFF.

The chain joins TRBV11-3 to TRBJ2-2, with 8 bases that match TRBD2. There are 16 residues in the CDR3. Per germline, CDR1 SGHNT and CDR2 YENEEA. The junction had 9 bases not matched to a gene; V was cut back by 3 bases and J by 6 bases. The CDR3 reads CASSFGSGSTPGELFF. The CDR3 DNA reads TGTGCCAGCAGCTTCGGGAGCGGGAGTACACCCGGGGAGCTGTTTTTT.

V usage is TRBV30 and J usage is TRBJ1-1; perhaps TRBD1 as D (5 bases). This CDR3 spans 13 amino acids. V was shortened by 1 base and J by 1 base, with 7 bases between the two germline ends. Germline CDR1 GTSNPN, CDR2 SVGIG (reference sequence). The CDR3 protein is CAWSARANTEAFF. The DNA of the CDR3 is TGTGCCTGGAGTGCCAGGGCGAACACTGAAGCTTTCTTT.

Here the CDR3 reads CASSRTSGRFSYEQYF. For the CDR3, the DNA is TGTGCCAGCAGCCGGACTAGCGGGAGGTTCTCCTACGAGCAGTACTTC. V gene TRBV13 combines with J gene TRBJ2-7; 14 bases match TRBD2. Germline values: CDR1 PRHDT, CDR2 FYEKMQ (reference sequence). This CDR3 comprises 16 residues. The trim removed 5 bases at V and 0 bases at J, leaving 3 bases unmatched.

The count of this clone is one. The chain employs TRBV2 and TRBJ2-7; D is unresolved. The V and J ends lost 4 bases and 5 bases respectively, with 12 bases between them. From germline, CDR1 is SNHLY and CDR2 FYNNEI. The CDR3 covers 13 residues. CDR3 protein: CASSVNSRNEQYF. The CDR3 DNA follows: TGTGCCAGCAGTGTAAACTCGCGGAACGAGCAGTACTTC.

The chain couples TRBV25-1 to TRBJ1-6; D is possibly TRBD1 (6 bases). This CDR3 is built from 13 residues. The germline V gene has CDR1 MGHDK and CDR2 SYGVNS. Trimming took off 5 bases at V and 10 bases at J, with 12 bases between the two ends. CDR3 nucleotide sequence: TGTGCCAGCAGTCTACAGGGCGGGTCACCCCTCCACTTT. Translation: CASSLQGGSPLHF.

J is TRBJ2-7 and V is TRBV10-2; 9 nucleotides agree with TRBD1. This CDR3 comprises 15 residues. Germline CDR1 reads WSHSY; CDR2 reads SAAADI. After removal of 5 bases from V and 4 bases from J, the junction contained 9 bases not matched to a gene. As DNA, the CDR3 is TGCGCCAGCAGTTCGGACAGGGGAGGCTCATACGAGCAGTACTTC. Encoded protein: CASSSDRGGSYEQYF.

This clone was detected only once. The chain recombines TRBV18 with TRBJ2-2; 8 positions agree with TRBD2. From germline, CDR1 is KGHSH and CDR2 LQKENI. The CDR3 has 17 residues. J gave up 5 bases and V 2 bases, and 10 bases lay outside the gene matches. CDR3 DNA sequence: TGTGCCAGCTCACCAAGTGAGGAGCGGGAGAATACCGGGGAGCTGTTTTTT. Protein: CASSPSEERENTGELFF.

The chain couples TRBV5-1 to TRBJ1-2; D is perhaps TRBD1 (5 bases). The V gene lost 0 bases and the J gene lost 3 bases, with 12 bases spanning the gap. CDR3 length: 15 amino acids. Germline CDR1 is SGHRS and CDR2 is YFSETQ. CDR3 nucleotides: TGCGCCAGCAGCTTGGGGTACGGGGGGGACTATGGCTACACCTTC. Its translation is CASSLGYGGDYGYTF.

The chain combines TRBV2 with TRBJ1-5, with 9 bases lining up with TRBD1. CDR1 and CDR2 (germline): SNHLY, FYNNEI. Trimming removed 6 bases from V and 0 bases from J; junction bases left unmatched: 6. The CDR3 consists of 16 residues. CDR3 loop: CASSDRGTYSNQPQHF. DNA for the CDR3: TGTGCCAGCAGCGACAGGGGGACCTATAGCAATCAGCCCCAGCATTTT. The whole variable domain, filled in from reference TRBV2 and TRBJ1-5, reads EPEVTQTPSHQVTQMGQEVILRCVPISNHLYFYWYRQILGQKVEFLVSFYNNEISEKSEIFDDQFSVERPDGSNFTLKIRSTKLEDSAMYFCASSDRGTYSNQPQHFGDGTRLSIL.

The V gene is TRBV6-4, the J gene TRBJ2-2; TRBD1 matches 10 bases. J was trimmed by 0 bases and V by 9 bases; bases with no gene match: 4. The CDR3 spans 15 residues. Germline V CDR1 and CDR2: MRHNA, SNTAGT. In DNA, the CDR3 is TGTGCCAGTAGACAGGGGGCTACGAACACCGGGGAGCTGTTTTTT. It yields the protein CASRQGATNTGELFF.

This clone occurred once. V gene TRBV27 combines with J gene TRBJ2-7, with 12 bases fitting TRBD2. The length of the CDR3 is 15 residues. V shed 6 bases and J 2 bases; nucleotides not matched to a gene: 5. The V gene's germline CDR1 is MNHEY and CDR2 SMNVEV (reference sequence). The CDR3 bases are TGTGCCAGCAGCGCAACTAGCGGGAGGACCTACGAGCAGTACTTC. This sequence encodes CASSATSGRTYEQYF.

The J gene is TRBJ2-1, the V gene TRBV7-9; TRBD2 aligns across 10 bases. Germline assignment: CDR1 SEHNR and CDR2 FQNEAQ (reference sequence). The trim removed 2 bases at V and 6 bases at J, leaving 10 bases unmatched. The CDR3 is 17 residues long. The CDR3 DNA is TGTGCCAGCAGCTTACCCCGTAGGGCTAGCGGGGGCAATGAGCAGTTCTTC. Amino acids: CASSLPRRASGGNEQFF.

The V and J genes are TRBV15 and TRBJ1-5; perhaps TRBD1 as D (6 bases). The germline V gene encodes CDR1 LNHNV and CDR2 YYDKDF (reference sequence). This CDR3 spans 16 amino acids. Trimming stripped 5 bases from V and 4 bases from J, with 18 bases between. CDR3 sequence: CATSPRQVLGNQPQHF. As DNA, the CDR3 is TGTGCCACCAGCCCGCGACAGGTACTTGGAAATCAGCCCCAGCATTTT.

The chain is built from TRBV5-4 and TRBJ2-1; possible D gene TRBD2, 6 bases. V lost 5 bases and J lost 9, with 15 bases in between. The CDR3 is 13 amino acids. Germline assignment: CDR1 SGHNT and CDR2 YYREEE (reference sequence). CDR3 region: CASRHRTTSEQFF. CDR3 in DNA: TGTGCCAGCAGGCATAGGACTACAAGTGAGCAGTTCTTC.

This chain links TRBV6-6 with TRBJ2-7; 8 nucleotides align to TRBD2. Per germline, CDR1 MNHNY and CDR2 SVGAGI (reference sequence). V lost 6 bases and J lost 3; bases outside the gene matches: 7. This CDR3 is 14 amino acids long. Here the CDR3 reads CASRNSGMDYEQYF. Here the CDR3 DNA reads TGTGCCAGCAGGAATAGCGGGATGGACTACGAGCAGTACTTC.

J is TRBJ2-1 and V is TRBV6-1; 9 bases map to TRBD2. The germline gives CDR1 MNHNS, CDR2 SASEGT. V trimming: 1 base; J trimming: 9 bases; junction bases outside the gene matches: 19. This CDR3 comprises 19 residues. CDR3 sequence (DNA): TGTGCCAGCAGTGAAGGGGGGTCGACTAGCGGCCCGCTTATCGGTGAGCAGTTCTTC. Protein sequence: CASSEGGSTSGPLIGEQFF.

The chain carries TRBV6-1 and TRBJ1-3; 11 nucleotides match TRBD1. Germline values: CDR1 MNHNS, CDR2 SASEGT. Germline trimming cut 6 bases from V and 4 bases from J; bases unmatched to any gene: 5. The CDR3 covers 15 residues. DNA for the CDR3: TGTGCCAGCAGGACCGGACAGGGGGCAGGAAACACCATATATTTT. Encoded protein: CASRTGQGAGNTIYF.